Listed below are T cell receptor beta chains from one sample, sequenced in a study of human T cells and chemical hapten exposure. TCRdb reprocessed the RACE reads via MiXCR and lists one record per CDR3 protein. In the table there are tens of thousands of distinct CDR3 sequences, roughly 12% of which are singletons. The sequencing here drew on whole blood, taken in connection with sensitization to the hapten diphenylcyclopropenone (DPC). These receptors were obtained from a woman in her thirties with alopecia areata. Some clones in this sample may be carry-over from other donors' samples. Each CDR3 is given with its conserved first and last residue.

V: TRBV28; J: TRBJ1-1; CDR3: CASSLLPDAEAFF
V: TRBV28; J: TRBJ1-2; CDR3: CASRTTGAGYGYTF
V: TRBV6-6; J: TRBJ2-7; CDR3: CASSPWDRGLPYEQYF
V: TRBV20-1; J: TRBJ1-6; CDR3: CSARNPGQGNNSPLHF
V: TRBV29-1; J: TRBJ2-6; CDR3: CSVESVVNVLTF
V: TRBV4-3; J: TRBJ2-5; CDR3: CASSQDRSGGAETQYF
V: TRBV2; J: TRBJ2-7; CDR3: CASSTHYEQYF
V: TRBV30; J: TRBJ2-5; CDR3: CAWSVGGAPLVETQYF
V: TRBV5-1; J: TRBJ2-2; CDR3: CASSLGQRTGELFF
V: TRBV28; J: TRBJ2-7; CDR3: CASSPYSYEQYF
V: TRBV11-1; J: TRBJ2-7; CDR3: CASSLVRLAPNSYEQYF
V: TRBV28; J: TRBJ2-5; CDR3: CASSPRGRAQETQYF
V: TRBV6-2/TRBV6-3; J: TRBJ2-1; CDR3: CASADGSAYNEQFF
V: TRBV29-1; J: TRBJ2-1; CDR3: CSVRLAEKSEQFF
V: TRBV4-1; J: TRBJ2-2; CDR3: CASSLGTTGELFF
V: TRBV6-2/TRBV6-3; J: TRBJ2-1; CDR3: CASSYGAGQRGLALGEQFF
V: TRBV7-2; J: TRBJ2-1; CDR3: CASTLSSYNEQFF
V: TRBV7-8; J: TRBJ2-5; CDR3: CASSFSLTSGKSGETQYF
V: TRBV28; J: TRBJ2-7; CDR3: CASSLAAGGTYEQYF